A selection of T cell receptor beta chains follows, all from one sample in a study of blood T cell repertoires in COVID-19. Profiled with immunoSEQ multiplex PCR; TCRdb holds only in-frame clones, not every one. The sample has tens of thousands of clones, around 80% seen once. What was sequenced was peripheral blood. These receptors came from a man aged 55 to 70 with active or convalescent COVID-19. Each CDR3 is given with its conserved first and last residue. D genes are given only for firm matches. Clone size is not always given. Where it is, it says once, few, many or a class for expanded clones.

>NA|NA|TRBJ2-2|TRBV2
CASSERYIGELFF
TGTGCCAGCAGTGAGAGATATATAGGGGAGCTGTTTTTT
>NA|NA|TRBJ2-5|TRBV7-7
CASSFRRGWETQYF
TGTGCCAGCAGCTTTCGAAGAGGCTGGGAGACCCAGTACTTC
>NA|NA|TRBJ1-1|TRBV10-3
CAISEVGWGEGTEAFF
TGTGCCATCAGTGAGGTCGGGTGGGGGGAAGGCACTGAAGCTTTCTTT
>TRBD1|NA|TRBJ2-2|TRBV2
CASTQGAGHTGELFF
TGTGCCAGCACCCAGGGGGCCGGTCACACCGGGGAGCTGTTTTTT
>TRBD1|NA|TRBJ1-2|TRBV11-1
CASSLSDRANYGYTF
TGTGCCAGCAGCTTATCCGACAGGGCTAACTATGGCTACACCTTC
>TRBD2|NA|TRBJ2-3|TRBV11-2
CASSPTSGARLGTDTQYF
TGTGCCAGCAGCCCGACTAGCGGGGCACGTTTAGGCACAGATACGCAGTATTTT
>TRBD1|NA|TRBJ2-7|TRBV15
CATSRGAGGYEQYF
TGTGCCACCAGCAGAGGGGCAGGGGGCTACGAGCAGTACTTC
>NA|few|TRBJ1-5|TRBV19
CASSYLGAYSNQPQHF
TGTGCCAGTAGTTATTTAGGGGCTTATAGCAATCAGCCCCAGCATTTT
>TRBD2|NA|TRBJ2-2|TRBV5-1
CASSFSGTSGTGELFF
TGCGCCAGCAGCTTCTCCGGGACTAGCGGAACCGGGGAGCTGTTTTTT
>TRBD2|NA|TRBJ2-1|TRBV5-5
CASSSGLAGSYNEQFF
TGTGCCAGCAGTTCCGGACTAGCGGGGAGCTACAATGAGCAGTTCTTC
>TRBD1|NA|TRBJ2-5|TRBV7-8
CASSLVAGTGKQTQYF
TGTGCCAGCAGCTTAGTCGCCGGGACAGGAAAACAGACCCAGTACTTC
>NA|NA|TRBJ2-5|TRBV4-2
CASSQVPRQETQYF
TGTGCCAGCAGCCAAGTTCCGCGACAAGAGACCCAGTACTTC
>TRBD1|NA|TRBJ1-4|TRBV4-1
CASSQDPGGDEKLFF
TGCGCCAGCAGCCAAGATCCAGGGGGAGATGAAAAACTGTTTTTT
>TRBD1|NA|TRBJ2-5|TRBV18
CASSQTGGRETQYF
TGTGCCAGCTCACAAACAGGGGGCCGGGAGACCCAGTACTTC
>TRBD2|NA|TRBJ2-1|TRBV9
CASSVALTSGNNEQFF
TGTGCCAGCAGCGTAGCTCTGACTAGCGGAAACAATGAGCAGTTCTTC
>NA|NA|TRBJ2-7|TRBV18
CASSETVSSYEQYF
TGTGCCAGCTCAGAGACTGTTTCCTCCTACGAGCAGTACTTC
>TRBD1|NA|TRBJ2-1|TRBV30
CAWSVPRTGRFEQFF
TGTGCCTGGAGTGTACCTAGGACAGGGAGGTTTGAGCAGTTCTTC
>TRBD1|NA|TRBJ2-2|TRBV2
CASTGTGRTGELFF
TGTGCCAGCACCGGGACAGGGCGCACCGGGGAGCTGTTTTTT
>TRBD1|NA|TRBJ1-1|TRBV10-3
CAINKDRGRAFF
TGTGCCATCAATAAGGACAGGGGGCGGGCTTTCTTT
>TRBD1|NA|TRBJ1-1|TRBV3-1/TRBV3-2
CASSQGQGVGRNTEAFF
TGTGCCAGCAGCCAAGGACAGGGGGTGGGCAGGAACACTGAAGCTTTCTTT
>NA|once|TRBJ1-6|TRBV5-6
CASRERGAYNSPLHF
TGTGCCAGCCGAGAGAGAGGCGCCTATAATTCACCCCTCCACTTT
>NA|few|TRBJ1-1|TRBV7-9
CASSFAATEAFF
TGTGCCAGCAGCTTCGCGGCCACCGAAGCTTTCTTT
>TRBD1|once|TRBJ1-1|TRBV20-1
CSASLQGATTEAFF
TGCAGTGCTAGTCTCCAGGGGGCAACTACTGAAGCTTTCTTT
>TRBD1|NA|TRBJ2-1|TRBV30
CAWSRTGLYNEQFF
TGTGCCTGGAGTAGGACAGGACTTTACAATGAGCAGTTCTTC
>NA|NA|TRBJ2-7|TRBV9
CASSVSPYSYEQYF
TGTGCCAGCAGCGTGAGCCCCTACTCCTACGAGCAGTACTTC
>NA|NA|TRBJ1-4|TRBV7-6
CASSREKLFF
TGTGCCAGCAGCCGGGAAAAACTGTTTTTT
>NA|once|TRBJ1-6|TRBV18
CASSPNTPQANNSPLHF
TGTGCCAGCTCACCAAATACCCCCCAAGCGAATAATTCACCCCTCCACTTT
>NA|many|TRBJ1-1|TRBV30
CAWSAPRKGGWAFF
TGTGCCTGGAGTGCCCCGCGGAAGGGGGGGTGGGCTTTCTTT
>NA|NA|TRBJ1-3|TRBV3-1/TRBV3-2
CASSQNIDFGNTIYF
TGTGCCAGCAGCCAAAATATAGACTTTGGAAACACCATATATTTT
>TRBD2|NA|TRBJ2-1|TRBV19
CASSIGPSGVGGEQFF
TGTGCCAGTAGTATAGGCCCTAGCGGGGTGGGTGGGGAGCAGTTCTTC
>TRBD1|few|TRBJ2-7|TRBV7-9
CASSLQGASYEQYF
TGTGCCAGCAGCTTACAGGGGGCCTCCTACGAGCAGTACTTC
>NA|NA|TRBJ2-1|TRBV18
CASSLTKYNEQFF
TGTGCCAGCTCATTAACTAAGTACAATGAGCAGTTCTTC
>NA|NA|TRBJ2-2|TRBV4-3
CASSQSPSAAANTGELFF
TGCGCCAGCAGCCAATCCCCCTCGGCGGCCGCGAACACCGGGGAGCTGTTTTTT
>NA|NA|TRBJ1-1|TRBV5-1
CATPVGGSTEAFF
TGCGCCACCCCGGTTGGGGGCAGCACTGAAGCTTTCTTT
>NA|NA|TRBJ2-5|TRBV7-2
CASSPRVLGETQYF
TGTGCCAGCAGCCCCAGGGTTCTTGGGGAGACCCAGTACTTC
>NA|NA|TRBJ1-2|TRBV28
CASSLWRVNYGYTF
TGTGCCAGCAGTTTATGGAGGGTTAACTATGGCTACACCTTC
>TRBD1|NA|TRBJ2-7|TRBV11-2
CASVWTGDYEQYF
TGTGCCAGCGTGTGGACAGGAGACTACGAGCAGTACTTC
>TRBD1|NA|TRBJ1-3|TRBV4-1
CASSQDGTGGSGNTIYF
TGCGCCAGCAGCCAAGACGGGACAGGAGGATCTGGAAACACCATATATTTT
>TRBD1|NA|TRBJ2-1|TRBV11-1
CASSSRDRASREQFF
TGTGCCAGCAGCTCCAGGGACAGAGCATCTAGGGAGCAGTTCTTC
>NA|once|TRBJ2-7|TRBV5-4
CASSLDGQRFYEQYF
TGTGCCAGCAGCTTGGATGGACAGCGCTTCTACGAGCAGTACTTC
>TRBD1|NA|TRBJ1-2|TRBV4-1
CASSPDRGGYGYTF
TGCGCCAGCAGCCCCGACAGGGGAGGCTATGGCTACACCTTC
>NA|NA|TRBJ1-1|TRBV5-1
CASSRGTAGGEAFF
TGCGCCAGCAGCCGCGGGACCGCCGGTGGTGAAGCTTTCTTT
>NA|NA|TRBJ1-2|TRBV6-5
CASSYTPGLNPYGYTF
TGTGCCAGCAGTTACACCCCGGGTCTAAACCCCTATGGCTACACCTTC
>NA|NA|TRBJ1-5|TRBV19
CASRGMGLSGNQPQHF
TGTGCCAGTAGGGGAATGGGCCTCTCAGGGAATCAGCCCCAGCATTTT
>TRBD1|few|TRBJ2-7|TRBV6-2/TRBV6-3
CASSYSTGRGYEQYF
TGTGCCAGCAGTTACTCGACAGGGCGAGGTTACGAGCAGTACTTC
>TRBD1|NA|TRBJ1-1|TRBV19
CASSRTGGVSATEAFF
TGTGCCAGTAGTAGGACAGGGGGCGTTTCGGCCACTGAAGCTTTCTTT
>NA|NA|TRBJ2-1|TRBV6-4
CASSPSASSYNEQFF
TGTGCCAGCAGTCCATCCGCGAGCTCCTACAATGAGCAGTTCTTC